The clone carrying this T cell receptor beta chain showed up just a few times. Its antigen remains unidentified. The data derive from a study of T-cell memory formation after mild COVID-19. Whole-study context: TCR clusters mostly belonged to single donors.

Findings and caveats of the study: Later expanders leaned CD4+, whereas clones that contracted between day 15 and 85 were balanced CD4/CD8.

TCRdb reanalysed the 5' RACE reads using MiXCR and keeps one entry per CDR3 protein. This sample yields about 210,000 distinct CDR3 sequences, of which approximately 10% are seen a single time; just over 3% belongs to the top ten. Per germline, CDR1 GTSNPN and CDR2 SVGIG (reference sequence). The V end lost 2 bases, the J end lost 5 bases, and 7 bases lay between the germline ends. This CDR3 is built from 13 residues. The source material was PBMCs or a T cell subset sorted from them (not recorded which). The clonotype was recovered from a man between 18 and 35 years old who had mild COVID-19 (a few samples of this study predate the infection). Cell type and time point are not known. J is TRBJ1-6 and V is TRBV30; D unclear. The CDR3 region has the DNA TGTGCCTGGAGTATTGGGAATAATTCACCCCTCCACTTT. As protein: CAWSIGNNSPLHF.